The entry that follows covers one T cell receptor (beta chain) sequence. The data were obtained in a study of blood T cell repertoires in COVID-19. The V end was cut by 5 bases, the J end by 1 base, with 10 bases between. Per the germline V gene, CDR1 is ENHRY and CDR2 is SYGVKD. This CDR3 is 14 amino acids long. Clones were read by immunoSEQ multiplex PCR, and TCRdb kept only the in-frame ones, dropping some. Here the sample spans about 97,000 clones, roughly 85% being singletons. The sequence was collected from a man aged 50-60 years with active COVID-19. This chain connects TRBV10-3 to TRBJ2-3, with TRBD1 as a possible D gene (7 bases). What was sequenced was peripheral blood. The CDR3 protein is CAISTGEGTDTQYF. For the CDR3, the DNA is TGTGCCATCAGTACAGGGGAGGGCACAGATACGCAGTATTTT.